Listed here are 31 T cell receptor beta chains from one sample, sequenced in a study of cytomegalovirus exposure and HLA in healthy donors. TCRdb's table, derived via immunoSEQ multiplex PCR, lists solely in-frame clones and lacks some. This table has approximately 82,000 clones, 90% to 95% appearing once. Sequencing was performed on PBMCs. The receptors derive from a man between 18 and 35 years old in good health and CMV-seronegative.

The chain combines TRBV30 with TRBJ2-5; D call uncertain. The germline V and J ends were trimmed by 6 bases and 9 bases, with 14 bases remaining between them. Germline assignment: CDR1 GTSNPN and CDR2 SVGIG (reference sequence). CDR3 length: 11 amino acids. CDR3 protein: CACRLGKAQYF. The CDR3 region has the DNA TGTGCCTGCCGACTCGGAAAGGCCCAGTACTTC.

The CDR3 nucleotides are TGTGCCAGCACCAGGGGCCGATACAATGAGCAGTTCTTC. Encoded protein: CASTRGRYNEQFF. J is TRBJ2-1 and V is TRBV9, with TRBD1 as a possible D gene (6 bases). Germline assignment: CDR1 SGDLS and CDR2 YYNGEE. CDR3 length: 13 amino acids. Trimming removed 6 bases from V and 4 bases from J, with 11 bases in between.

The rearrangement links TRBV19 to TRBJ1-5; D gene ambiguous. Germline-derived CDR1 and CDR2 are LNHDA and SQIVND (reference sequence). This CDR3 has 14 amino acids. V lost 5 bases to trimming and J lost 5 bases, with 13 bases between them. The DNA of the CDR3 is TGTGCCAGTAGTGGGCTTCAGCTGCATCAGCCCCAGCATTTT. Residues: CASSGLQLHQPQHF.

J is TRBJ2-3 and V is TRBV27, with 10 bases lining up with TRBD1. Looked up from germline, CDR1 is MNHEY and CDR2 is SMNVEV (reference sequence). CDR3 length: 16 amino acids. With 1 base clipped from V and 3 bases from J, the junction kept 4 bases outside the gene matches. CDR3 amino acids: CASSLFWDRGTDTQYF. The CDR3 nucleotides are TGTGCCAGCAGTTTATTTTGGGACAGGGGTACAGATACGCAGTATTTT.

The chain recombines TRBV10-3 with TRBJ2-2, with 8 bases fitting TRBD1. Per the germline V gene, CDR1 is ENHRY and CDR2 is SYGVKD. The CDR3 sequence is 14 residues long. V shed 8 bases and J 3 bases; nucleotides not matched to a gene: 5. CDR3 protein: CAISDREDTGELFF. The CDR3 nucleotides are TGTGCCATCTCGGACAGGGAGGACACCGGGGAGCTGTTTTTT.

This chain links TRBV6-1 with TRBJ1-2; no clear D. Trimming shortened V by 4 bases and J by 4 bases, and 19 bases separated the two germline ends. In germline, CDR1 is MNHNS, CDR2 SASEGT. The CDR3 is 16 residues long. The CDR3 sequence is CASSGPSGSKRYGYTF. The DNA for the CDR3 is TGTGCCAGCAGTGGACCCTCGGGAAGCAAGCGCTATGGCTACACCTTC.

The CDR3 DNA reads as TGTGCCAGCAGCTTAGGACAGGGGGGGCTCCCTGAAGCTTTCTTT. Translated: CASSLGQGGLPEAFF. The chain couples TRBV7-9 to TRBJ1-1; the match to TRBD1 covers 9 bases. V lost 1 base to trimming and J lost 6 bases; unmatched junction nucleotides: 6. The CDR3 has 15 residues. The V gene's germline CDR1 is SEHNR and CDR2 FQNEAQ (reference sequence).

CDR3 sequence reads: CASSPQPRGGYEQYF. The CDR3 nucleotides are TGTGCCAGCTCACCACAACCCAGGGGCGGGTACGAGCAGTACTTC. This chain uses TRBV18 with TRBJ2-7; tentative D call: TRBD1 (6 bases). CDR1 and CDR2 (germline): KGHSH, LQKENI. Trimming removed 1 base from V and 4 bases from J, with 14 bases in between. CDR3 size: 15 residues. The entire variable domain, with the rest obtained from reference TRBV18 and TRBJ2-7, is as follows: NAGVMQNPRHLVRRRGQEARLRCSPMKGHSHVYWYRQLPEEGLKFMVYLQKENIIDESGMPKERFSAEFPKEGPSILRIQQVVRGDSAAYFCASSPQPRGGYEQYFGPGTRLTVT.

This rearrangement joins TRBV2 to TRBJ1-1, with D unresolved. This CDR3 is 12 amino acids long. Trimming took off 8 bases at V and 0 bases at J, with 7 bases between the two ends. CDR1 is SNHLY and CDR2 is FYNNEI in the germline V gene. In DNA, the CDR3 is TGTGCCAGCTCGGTCCTGAACACTGAAGCTTTCTTT. It specifies CASSVLNTEAFF. The whole variable domain, filled in from reference TRBV2 and TRBJ1-1, reads EPEVTQTPSHQVTQMGQEVILRCVPISNHLYFYWYRQILGQKVEFLVSFYNNEISEKSEIFDDQFSVERPDGSNFTLKIRSTKLEDSAMYFCASSVLNTEAFFGQGTRLTVV.

The chain carries TRBV14 and TRBJ2-7, with D possibly TRBD2 on 5 matching bases. From germline, CDR1 is SGHDN and CDR2 FVKESK. The CDR3 is 16 amino acids. V gave up 2 bases and J gave up 2 bases, with 16 bases separating them. CDR3 residues: CASSQLWTATTYEQYF. The DNA for the CDR3 is TGTGCCAGCAGCCAACTGTGGACTGCGACAACCTACGAGCAGTACTTC. The full variable domain, completed using reference TRBV14 and TRBJ2-7, is EAGVTQFPSHSVIEKGQTVTLRCDPISGHDNLYWYRRVMGKEIKFLLHFVKESKQDESGMPNNRFLAERTGGTYSTLKVQPAELEDSGVYFCASSQLWTATTYEQYFGPGTRLTVT.

This clone appeared a few times. The rearrangement uses TRBV7-3 and TRBJ1-1; possible D gene TRBD1, 6 bases. The length of the CDR3 is 15 residues. Between the trimmed V and J ends, which lost 5 bases and 4 bases, there was a span of 17 bases. The germline gives CDR1 SGHTA, CDR2 FQGTGA. As DNA, the CDR3 is TGTGCCAGCAGCCTACGAGGGGGTAGGAGCACTGAAGCTTTCTTT. This encodes CASSLRGGRSTEAFF.

This chain connects TRBV15 to TRBJ2-3; 9 bases are a match to TRBD1. Unmatched junction bases numbered 6, after V lost 1 base and J lost 4 bases. CDR3 length: 16 amino acids. Germline CDR1 is LNHNV and CDR2 is YYDKDF (reference sequence). The CDR3 DNA follows: TGTGCCACCAGCAGAGCAAGACAGGGGGGCTCAGATACGCAGTATTTT. Amino acid sequence: CATSRARQGGSDTQYF.

This chain uses TRBV13 with TRBJ2-7; weak D call: TRBD2 (6 bases). The CDR3 consists of 14 residues. V was cut by 3 bases and J by 4 bases, with 13 bases left in between. Germline V gene sequence: CDR1 PRHDT, CDR2 FYEKMQ (reference sequence). Here the CDR3 reads CASSFTSSNYEQYF. CDR3 in DNA: TGTGCCAGCAGCTTTACTAGCAGCAATTACGAGCAGTACTTC.

V gene TRBV5-1 combines with J gene TRBJ2-3, with 11 bases identical to TRBD2. The CDR3 has 19 residues. After removal of 5 bases from V and 8 bases from J, the junction contained 22 bases not matched to a gene. Per the germline V gene, CDR1 is SGHRS and CDR2 is YFSETQ. CDR3: CASSSRTGETSGALGTQYF. The CDR3 DNA sequence: TGCGCCAGCAGTTCTCGGACAGGAGAGACTAGCGGGGCTCTTGGTACGCAGTATTTT.

This clone was seen a few times. The chain is built from TRBV6-1 and TRBJ1-5, with 9 bases fitting TRBD1. The germline CDR1 and CDR2 sequences are MNHNS and SASEGT. The CDR3 has 16 residues. V shed 6 bases, J shed 1 base, and the junction held 7 bases outside the gene matches. The DNA of the CDR3 is TGTGCCAGCAGGGAACAGGGGGCTAGGAGCAATCAGCCCCAGCATTTT. This gives the protein CASREQGARSNQPQHF.

This clone was counted once. The rearrangement uses TRBV5-1 and TRBJ1-2; TRBD1 agrees at 7 bases. V dropped 4 bases and J dropped 4; count of bases not matched to a gene: 13. The CDR3 is 16 amino acids. From germline, CDR1 is SGHRS and CDR2 YFSETQ. CDR3 amino acids: CASSPDRETFSYGYTF. The CDR3 DNA sequence: TGCGCCAGCAGCCCAGACAGGGAAACATTCAGCTATGGCTACACCTTC.

The V gene is TRBV4-1, the J gene TRBJ1-1, with TRBD1 matching 9 bases. There are 14 residues in the CDR3. V lost 4 bases, J lost 5 bases, and 5 bases stayed unmatched. Germline V gene data show CDR1 as MGHRA and CDR2 as YSYEKL. The DNA of the CDR3 is TGCGCCAGCAGCCGAACAGGGGGCAGGACTGAAGCTTTCTTT. This gives the protein CASSRTGGRTEAFF.

The V call is TRBV10-1, the J call TRBJ1-4, with 9 positions matching TRBD1. The CDR3 contains 15 residues. V shed 10 bases and J 3 bases; nucleotides not matched to a gene: 9. The germline CDR1 and CDR2 sequences are WNHNN and SYGVQD (reference sequence). CDR3 loop: CAKEQGAPANEKLFF. Here the CDR3 DNA reads TGCGCCAAGGAACAGGGGGCGCCGGCTAATGAAAAACTGTTTTTT.

V usage is TRBV5-1 and J usage is TRBJ1-2; 11 nucleotides line up with TRBD1. Germline CDR1 and CDR2: SGHRS and YFSETQ. The V and J ends lost 4 bases and 6 bases, in that order; junction bases with no gene match: 5. The CDR3 spans 14 residues. DNA for the CDR3: TGCGCCAGCAGCGCCGGACAGGGGGCCGATGGCTACACCTTC. As protein: CASSAGQGADGYTF. Using reference TRBV5-1 and TRBJ1-2 for the parts outside the CDR3, the full variable domain is KAGVTQTPRYLIKTRGQQVTLSCSPISGHRSVSWYQQTPGQGLQFLFEYFSETQRNKGNFPGRFSGRQFSNSRSEMNVSTLELGDSALYLCASSAGQGADGYTFGSGTRLTVV.

The CDR3 loop reads CASSPRGGGSYNEQFF. CDR3 nucleotides: TGTGCCAGCAGCCCACGTGGGGGGGGATCCTACAATGAGCAGTTCTTC. The chain couples TRBV27 to TRBJ2-1; TRBD2 aligns across 7 bases. This CDR3 contains 16 residues. The germline gives CDR1 MNHEY, CDR2 SMNVEV (reference sequence). V was clipped by 6 bases and J by 1 base; unmatched bases: 9.

The genes are TRBV9 and TRBJ2-7; 13 nucleotides agree with TRBD2. The CDR3 consists of 15 residues. The junction had 4 bases not matched to a gene; V was cut back by 4 bases and J by 3 bases. Germline V gene lookup returns CDR1 SGDLS and CDR2 YYNGEE. The CDR3 DNA sequence: TGTGCCAGCAGCCAAGGACTAGCGGGAGTCTACGAGCAGTACTTC. Amino acids: CASSQGLAGVYEQYF.

The V gene is TRBV5-1, the J gene TRBJ2-5, with D possibly TRBD2 on 6 matching bases. CDR1 and CDR2 (germline): SGHRS, YFSETQ. The CDR3 covers 14 residues. Trimming took off 6 bases at V and 2 bases at J, with 14 bases between the two ends. The CDR3, as DNA: TGCGCCAGCACTGTGGGACGGGGGCAAGAGACCCAGTACTTC. Residues: CASTVGRGQETQYF.

The CDR3 loop reads CASSSDRVHGYTF. DNA for the CDR3: TGCGCCAGCAGCTCCGACAGGGTTCATGGCTACACCTTC. This chain links TRBV5-1 with TRBJ1-2; 7 bases align to TRBD1. V was clipped by 3 bases and J by 6 bases; unmatched bases: 5. CDR3 size: 13 residues. CDR1 is SGHRS, CDR2 YFSETQ, per germline. Complete variable domain (other parts from reference TRBV5-1 and TRBJ1-2): KAGVTQTPRYLIKTRGQQVTLSCSPISGHRSVSWYQQTPGQGLQFLFEYFSETQRNKGNFPGRFSGRQFSNSRSEMNVSTLELGDSALYLCASSSDRVHGYTFGSGTRLTVV.

The rearrangement uses TRBV7-2 and TRBJ1-5, with D unresolved. The V gene's germline CDR1 is SGHTA and CDR2 FQGNSA. The CDR3 runs to 16 residues. Trimming took 2 bases from V and 0 from J, leaving 11 bases between them. CDR3 residues: CASSLITGISNQPQHF. As DNA, the CDR3 is TGTGCCAGCAGCTTAATTACGGGGATTAGCAATCAGCCCCAGCATTTT.

The chain couples TRBV20-1 to TRBJ2-1; D is ambiguous. This CDR3 has 11 amino acids. V was clipped by 3 bases and J by 8 bases, with 8 bases between them. Germline CDR1 reads DFQATT; CDR2 reads SNEGSKA (reference sequence). The CDR3 reads CSARSSDEQFF. The CDR3 DNA follows: TGCAGTGCTAGGTCTTCGGATGAGCAGTTCTTC.

The chain combines TRBV4-1 with TRBJ1-1; D is undetermined. V lost 3 bases to trimming and J lost 9 bases, with 11 bases between them. Germline lookup yields CDR1 MGHRA and CDR2 YSYEKL. This CDR3 region has 12 residues. The chain's CDR3 is CASSQWTQKAFF. The CDR3 coding sequence is TGCGCCAGCAGCCAGTGGACTCAGAAAGCTTTCTTT.

The CDR3: CAWSVGTYGYTF. CDR3 nucleotide sequence: TGTGCCTGGAGTGTGGGCACCTATGGCTACACCTTC. The chain combines TRBV30 with TRBJ1-2; D not resolved. V gave up 0 bases and J gave up 4 bases, with 6 bases separating them. CDR3 length equals 12 residues. Germline V lookup: CDR1 GTSNPN, CDR2 SVGIG (reference sequence).

The chain combines TRBV7-9 with TRBJ1-1; D gene unclear. The CDR3 extends over 16 amino acids. CDR1 SEHNR and CDR2 FQNEAQ come from the germline V gene (reference sequence). The germline V and J ends were trimmed by 5 bases and 2 bases, with 18 bases remaining between them. The CDR3 region has the DNA TGTGCCAGCAGCCCTCTGTCCTTGCGGGCCAACACTGAAGCTTTCTTT. Its translation: CASSPLSLRANTEAFF.

V usage is TRBV6-1 and J usage is TRBJ2-7, with D possibly matching TRBD2 (5 bases). The CDR3 has 11 amino acids. Trimming removed 7 bases at V and 2 bases at J, with 6 bases between. The V gene's germline CDR1 is MNHNS and CDR2 SASEGT. The CDR3 DNA is TGTGCCAGCATCGGGGCCTACGAGCAGTACTTC. Translating it yields CASIGAYEQYF.

The genes are TRBV7-8 and TRBJ2-7; D not resolved. V lost 2 bases and J 0 bases, leaving 8 bases between the germline ends. CDR3 size: 14 residues. Germline CDR1 and CDR2: SGHVS and FQNEAQ. The DNA for the CDR3 is TGTGCCAGCAGCTTAACAGAAAGCTCCTACGAGCAGTACTTC. Translated: CASSLTESSYEQYF.

The chain carries TRBV5-1 and TRBJ2-5, with TRBD1 matching over 8 bases. With 4 bases clipped from V and 5 bases from J, the junction kept 7 bases outside the gene matches. CDR3 size: 14 residues. Germline V gene data show CDR1 as SGHRS and CDR2 as YFSETQ. The DNA of the CDR3 is TGCGCCAGCAGCGACCGGACAGGGTTGGAGACCCAGTACTTC. Its protein product is CASSDRTGLETQYF.